These 8 T cell receptor beta chains were all obtained from the same sample, sequenced in a study of shared clonotypes between healthy human individuals. The assay was immunoSEQ multiplex PCR, and TCRdb's table has in-frame clones only and misses some. This sample has roughly 2 million clones, with under 97% found just once. The sequenced sample was naive CD4+ T cells sorted from blood. Specified subset: CD45RA+ positively selected. The source of these receptors is a man younger than 35 in good health.

The chain couples TRBV27 to TRBJ2-1; D is undetermined. Germline assignment: CDR1 MNHEY and CDR2 SMNVEV (reference sequence). This CDR3 is 14 amino acids long. Between the trimmed V and J ends, which lost 5 bases and 4 bases, there was a span of 12 bases. The CDR3 is CASSLRQRYNEQFF. The DNA of the CDR3 is TGTGCCAGCAGTCTTCGTCAGCGTTACAATGAGCAGTTCTTC.

In the case of this clone: The same CDR3 arises from other DNA sequences in this sample as well. The chain recombines TRBV30 with TRBJ2-3; a possible D gene is TRBD2 (6 bases). Trimming cost V 2 bases and J 0 bases, with 9 bases left between them. Germline-derived CDR1 and CDR2 are GTSNPN and SVGIG (reference sequence). This CDR3 has 14 residues. The CDR3 coding sequence is TGTGCCTGGAGTAGGCTAGCGAGCACAGATACGCAGTATTTT. It encodes CAWSRLASTDTQYF.

The rearrangement joins TRBV5-1 to TRBJ2-3; D is ambiguous. The germline gives CDR1 SGHRS, CDR2 YFSETQ. There are 13 residues in the CDR3. Trimming took off 5 bases at V and 0 bases at J, with 7 bases between the two ends. Written as DNA, the CDR3 is TGCGCCAGCAGTTGGGAAAGCACAGATACGCAGTATTTT. Amino acid sequence: CASSWESTDTQYF.

V and J are TRBV30 and TRBJ2-7; 11 positions match TRBD1. After removal of 4 bases from V and 3 bases from J, the junction contained 8 bases not matched to a gene. Germline CDR1 and CDR2: GTSNPN and SVGIG (reference sequence). The CDR3 has 15 residues. DNA for the CDR3: TGTGCCTGGACGCCCGAGGGACAGGGGGGCTACGAGCAGTACTTC. This codes for CAWTPEGQGGYEQYF. The whole variable domain, remainder taken from reference TRBV30 and TRBJ2-7, is SQTIHQWPATLVQPVGSPLSLECTVEGTSNPNLYWYRQAAGRGLQLLFYSVGIGQISSEVPQNLSASRPQDRQFILSSKKLLLSDSGFYLCAWTPEGQGGYEQYFGPGTRLTVT.

V is TRBV2 and J is TRBJ1-4, with no clear D. The CDR3 has 14 amino acids. Germline V gene lookup returns CDR1 SNHLY and CDR2 FYNNEI. With 2 bases removed from V and 4 bases from J, the gap between germline ends came to 8 bases. Here the CDR3 DNA reads TGTGCCAGCAGTGAAAGAGGGTTTAATGAAAAACTGTTTTTT. It codes for CASSERGFNEKLFF.

This clone was picked up one time. The gene calls are TRBV10-3 and TRBJ2-7; D perhaps matches TRBD1 (5 bases). With 2 bases removed from V and 4 bases from J, the gap between germline ends came to 12 bases. Germline V CDR1 and CDR2: ENHRY, SYGVKD. The CDR3 has 14 residues. In DNA form, the CDR3 reads TGTGCCATCAGTGAGGGGGCTGTTAATTACGAGCAGTACTTC. It codes for CAISEGAVNYEQYF.

J is TRBJ1-5 and V is TRBV7-9; D is possibly TRBD1 (6 bases). Germline loops: CDR1 SEHNR, CDR2 FQNEAQ (reference sequence). V was clipped by 0 bases and J by 6 bases, with 12 bases between them. This CDR3 is built from 15 residues. The CDR3 DNA follows: TGTGCCAGCAGCTTAGCTTTGGGGGGCGGTCAGCCCCAGCATTTT. Protein: CASSLALGGGQPQHF.

This chain links TRBV5-6 with TRBJ2-6; TRBD1 might be the D (6 bases). In germline, CDR1 is SGHDT, CDR2 YYEEEE. This CDR3 contains 14 residues. Trimming stripped 0 bases from V and 9 bases from J, with 10 bases between. The CDR3 DNA is TGTGCCAGCAGCTTGGGACAGGTGGGCAACGTCCTGACTTTC. This encodes CASSLGQVGNVLTF.